The clone carrying this TCR beta chain was recorded a few times. The data are from a study of blood T cell repertoires in COVID-19. Study-wide context: Whether acute or convalescent, the COVID-19 samples came from the United States, Italy and Spain. The analysed material was cDNA or gDNA that came from T cells, B-cell-depleted T cells, or PBMCs.

After removal of 1 base from V and 1 base from J, the junction contained 9 bases not matched to a gene. The V gene's germline CDR1 is SGHRS and CDR2 YFSETQ. The CDR3 length is 17 residues. Per the original methods: The assay estimated nucleated cells by amplifying reference gene primers. TCRdb keeps only in-frame clones here, not all; method: immunoSEQ multiplex PCR. That table furnishes V, J and clone size, whereas the DNA furnished D and trimming. Of about 360,000 clones in the sample, more than 70% were seen once. The sequencing input was peripheral blood. The sequence was collected from a man younger than 45 with active or convalescent COVID-19. J is TRBJ1-1 and V is TRBV5-1; 8 bases match TRBD1. The CDR3 coding sequence is TGCGCCAGCAGCTTGATGCCCCAGGGGGCTTCGAACACTGAAGCTTTCTTT. It codes for CASSLMPQGASNTEAFF.